Sequencing of this T cell receptor beta chain was carried out in a study of blood T cell repertoires in COVID-19 (dated by TCRdb to the early 2020s). With respect to the entire study: Samples from collaborators originated in the United States, Italy and Spain and spanned both the acute and convalescent phases of COVID-19. The material from the prospective study consisted of cDNA or gDNA derived from T cells, B-cell-depleted T cells, or PBMCs. The samples were drawn from the first 160 participants of the ongoing ImmuneRACE study and from roughly 1,300 subjects provided by 6 global collaborators. The repertoires were released in a freely available public database meant as a resource for research on the immune response to SARS-CoV-2. The dataset comprised deeply sampled blood TCRbeta repertoires from subjects exposed to, actively infected with, or recovered from COVID-19. Where available, HLA class I and class II types were taken from metadata supplied by the sample provider and were not determined by assay-based typing. Sample metadata almost always included a de-identified subject ID, COVID-19 status, age in years and sex. Here is what the overall study found, with its caveats: How much clinical and demographic metadata was included differed by source and by participant, and the metadata was provided uncurated.

One collaborating source in Seattle enrolled patients while the patients were actively infected and followed the patients over time throughout the course of disease. Collaborating institutions collected whole blood in K2EDTA tubes following their own protocols. For TCRbeta analysis, collaborator samples were shipped as frozen whole blood, as isolated PBMCs, or as DNA extracted from either sample type. A word on this clone: It has no known antigen specificity. No clone much larger than this one lies a single base away; base qualities are absent.

Reading the germline V gene gives CDR1 MNHEY and CDR2 SVGAGI. The CDR3 contains 14 residues, cysteine and phenylalanine counted. Only the CDR3 DNA stays, 42 bases, in frame from base 1. V is trimmed back by 2 bases and J by 3 bases, and the junction contains 2 bases that no gene match accounts for. TCRbeta CDR3 regions were amplified from genomic DNA using the immunoSEQ Assay, a bias-controlled multiplex PCR. The original methods were these. The number of nucleated cells in each sample was estimated from the amplification of reference gene primers within the assay. Sequence reads were collapsed and filtered to measure the absolute abundance of every unique TCRbeta CDR3 rearrangement. For each sample, productive Simpson clonality was calculated as the square root of Simpson's diversity index across productive rearrangements. The table comes from immuneACCESS by way of TCRdb, which keeps in-frame sequences with V and J called. Part of the clones is missing from these tables; in studies checked, under half for an unresolved V gene and the rest for unknown reasons. That table supplies the V and J calls and clone size; D and trimming were determined from the DNA. The sample table contains approximately 300,000 clones; only one count was recorded for over 75% of them. The ten largest clones capture around 6.8% of the sample.

Sample: peripheral blood. Recombination connected TRBV6-5 to TRBJ2-7; 9 central nucleotides agree with TRBD1. This sequence originates from a woman aged 30 to 39 with COVID-19, enrolled during active disease. This receptor has the CDR3 CASSYQTGGYEQYF. The bases are TGTGCCAGCAGTTACCAGACAGGGGGCTACGAGCAGTACTTC.